This T cell receptor (beta chain) was identified in a study of T cells in Graves' hyperthyroidism and ophthalmopathy (dated by TCRdb to between 2018 and 2020). With regard to the full study: Peripheral blood was sampled at the time of initial diagnosis, prior to any treatment. The roughly 91 discovery patients were randomly split 7:3 into training and test sets. The study also compared thyroid tissue and blood T-cell repertoires from several Graves' hyperthyroidism patients. TCR V-J signatures able to tell the groups apart were searched for in a discovery cohort of 90 to 100 patients, of whom approximately 40 had Graves' ophthalmopathy and roughly 57 had stable Graves' hyperthyroidism. After blood sampling, hyperthyroidism patients were treated with methimazole at a starting dose of 30 mg daily, and ophthalmopathy patients were treated with high-dose intravenous methylprednisolone. The paper reports TCR Vbeta CDR3 sequencing of 135 peripheral blood samples: around 45 ophthalmopathy, fewer than 80 hyperthyroidism and approximately 17 progressor patients. Prospective prediction of ophthalmopathy was tested in an independent validation cohort of fewer than 20 hyperthyroidism patients and 15 to 17 patients who later progressed to ophthalmopathy. Overall results and qualifications from the work: In validation, progression to ophthalmopathy was predicted by the model with 70% to 71% sensitivity and 72.22% specificity, a median of approximately 6.5 months before onset. Most expanded thyroid clonotypes (frequency above 0.001) were also detected in blood, a finding suggesting that blood repertoires may reflect thyroid immune responses. Ophthalmopathy was separated from stable hyperthyroidism by a 13 V-J signature model, with about 88% sensitivity and 81% to 83% specificity obtained in cross-validation and 80%/75% obtained in testing. Sample size was not statistically predetermined, and blinding of investigators to group allocation was not performed.

The CDR3 measures 13 amino acids from cysteine to phenylalanine. CDR3 DNA is the only sequence kept; it has 39 bases, read in frame from the first base. Reading the germline V gene (reference sequence) gives CDR1 SSHAT and CDR2 FNYEAQ. Hyperthyroidism patients were newly diagnosed, had a disease duration of under 2 months, and were aged 18 to 65 years. Any patient with an uncontrolled infection, another autoimmune disease, pregnancy or lactation was excluded. Clinical symptoms, serum thyroxine and TRAb, thyroid ultrasound, and orbital computed tomography formed the basis for the diagnoses. Blood from progressor patients was drawn when they were first diagnosed with hyperthyroidism, before any ophthalmopathy symptoms appeared. PBMCs were separated from 7.5 to 10 ml of fresh peripheral blood using Ficoll-Paque density gradient centrifugation. Progressor patients were first diagnosed with Graves' hyperthyroidism and then developed ophthalmopathy during follow-up. Trizol reagent was used to extract total RNA, and RNA quality was then checked on an Agilent 2100 Bioanalyzer.

This clonotype was seen a handful of times. Its antigen specificity is not known. At one of its ends the junction is not consistent with the germline gene, which may arise from a read error. The TCR beta CDR3 regions were amplified from the RNA transcripts. The first round of RT-PCR for the TCR CDR3 was performed with the HTBI primer set and the Qiagen OneStep RT-PCR kit. Libraries were constructed in a second round of multiplex PCR, after which size selection and purification were carried out. Libraries were sequenced paired-end with 100 bp reads on an Illumina HiSeq2000. The source study handled its data this way. SOAPnuke was used to process the raw data, removing reads that contained adapters or uncalled bases, had a mean Phred below 15, or lacked an exact match to the constant primer or identifier. COPE v1.2.5 was used to merge high-quality paired reads, and clonotypes were defined as unique nucleotide sequences. MiTCR v1.1 was used to align the clonotypes against IMGT TRBV, TRBD and TRBJ reference segments. The analysis was restricted to V-J combinations with a frequency above 0.0001, which together covered 99.2% of the repertoires. A TCS score was defined as the ratio between F50 (clonal expansion) and ExV (chaos), using BLOSUM62-based TCRdist between CDR3 peptides within each V-J. Welch's t-statistics and random forest reduced some 510 V-J features to 13, which were used in a naive Bayes classifier (R e1071). The public reads were reprocessed in TCRdb via fastp at Q25 and MiXCR, keeping in-frame beta chains. Each entry is one CDR3 protein sequence, shown with its most common DNA and genes. The V and J calls, along with clone size, are taken from TCRdb and not from the paper's own processing. This sample has some 400,000 distinct CDR3 sequences in its table, and roughly 14% of those were observed once. The ten largest clonotypes hold less than 25% of the sample.

The chain couples TRBV7-7 to TRBJ1-1; too little of a D gene remains to name it. The TCR sequence derives from a young man with Graves' hyperthyroidism that later progressed to Graves' ophthalmopathy. Material: blood. The CDR3 sequence is CASSLKQNTEAFF. The sequenced DNA is TGTGCTAGCAGCTTAAAGCAGAACACTGAAGCTTTCTTT. Reference TRBV7-7 and TRBJ1-1 genes cover what lies past the CDR3, so the full variable domain is GAGVSQSPRYKVTKRGQDVTLRCDPISSHATLYWYQQALGQGPEFLTYFNYEAQPDKSGLPSDRFSAERPEGSISTLTIQRTEQRDSAMYRCASSLKQNTEAFFGQGTRLTVV.